A selection of T cell receptor beta chains follows, all from one sample in a study of blood T cell repertoires in COVID-19. Repertoires were generated with immunoSEQ multiplex PCR, while TCRdb's copy carries only in-frame clones and drops some. The repertoire holds approximately 260,000 clones, with 70% to 90% as singletons. The sequencing sample was made of peripheral blood. These TCRs come from a man between 18 and 29 years old with active or convalescent COVID-19. The CDR3 runs from the conserved cysteine through the conserved F or W. Each record gives: D gene, V gene, clone size, J gene, CDR3 protein. D genes are given only for firm matches. A clone size is listed for some rows: how often the clone was seen (once, few, many), or a class if it is expanded.

D: NA; V: TRBV24-1; size: NA; J: TRBJ1-2; CDR3: CATSGIESNYGYTF
D: NA; V: TRBV5-8; size: NA; J: TRBJ2-5; CDR3: CASSPSGAFQETQYF
D: TRBD1; V: TRBV6-5; size: NA; J: TRBJ2-7; CDR3: CASRLTGGVQYF
D: NA; V: TRBV2; size: NA; J: TRBJ1-5; CDR3: CASGFEGDQPQHF
D: NA; V: TRBV3-1/TRBV3-2; size: NA; J: TRBJ1-3; CDR3: CASSQAGANTIYF
D: TRBD1; V: TRBV4-3; size: NA; J: TRBJ1-2; CDR3: CASSSTRAGTGGRGYTF
D: NA; V: TRBV9; size: NA; J: TRBJ2-1; CDR3: CASSYRRDEQFF
D: NA; V: TRBV19; size: NA; J: TRBJ2-6; CDR3: CASTQAGQIGANVLTF
D: NA; V: TRBV6-5; size: NA; J: TRBJ1-5; CDR3: CASRSAGQPQHF
D: NA; V: TRBV21-1; size: NA; J: TRBJ1-4; CDR3: CASSAVTRCEKLFF
D: NA; V: TRBV7-7; size: NA; J: TRBJ2-2; CDR3: CASSLDLGTGELFF
D: TRBD1; V: TRBV5-4; size: NA; J: TRBJ2-1; CDR3: CASSSRDRGRNEQFF
D: TRBD2; V: TRBV11-3; size: NA; J: TRBJ2-5; CDR3: CASSTPWGRASQETQYF
D: NA; V: TRBV14; size: NA; J: TRBJ1-1; CDR3: CASSLFSRDTEAFF
D: TRBD1; V: TRBV19; size: NA; J: TRBJ2-5; CDR3: CASSSPGQQETQYF
D: NA; V: TRBV23-1; size: once; J: TRBJ2-5; CDR3: CASSQSSPGCEETQYF
D: TRBD2; V: TRBV7-2; size: NA; J: TRBJ2-7; CDR3: CASSSRGLAGYYEQYF
D: TRBD1; V: TRBV19; size: NA; J: TRBJ2-2; CDR3: CASSPGQLNTGELFF
D: NA; V: TRBV7-9; size: NA; J: TRBJ2-2; CDR3: CASTIFDTGELFF
D: NA; V: TRBV20-1; size: NA; J: TRBJ2-3; CDR3: CSRRGTDTQYF
D: TRBD2; V: TRBV29-1; size: NA; J: TRBJ2-1; CDR3: CSTRELAGGSAGGEQFF
D: TRBD1; V: TRBV6-5; size: NA; J: TRBJ1-6; CDR3: CASSWQTGRHSPLHF
D: NA; V: TRBV30; size: NA; J: TRBJ2-7; CDR3: CAWSVDNRYEQYF
D: NA; V: TRBV30; size: NA; J: TRBJ1-2; CDR3: CAWSYDTGLSTF
D: NA; V: TRBV29-1; size: NA; J: TRBJ1-2; CDR3: CSVDSRTLNYGYTF
D: NA; V: TRBV2; size: NA; J: TRBJ1-2; CDR3: CASSEGAYNYGYTF
D: TRBD2; V: TRBV30; size: NA; J: TRBJ2-3; CDR3: CAWSPGLAGFSDTQYF
D: NA; V: TRBV6-5; size: NA; J: TRBJ1-1; CDR3: CASRQFRLRGTEAFF
D: TRBD2; V: TRBV5-1; size: NA; J: TRBJ2-2; CDR3: CASSSGLAGGGTGELFF
D: TRBD1; V: TRBV7-2; size: few; J: TRBJ1-2; CDR3: CASSLGGQDNYGYTF
D: NA; V: TRBV2; size: NA; J: TRBJ1-1; CDR3: CASMGGANTEAFF
D: NA; V: TRBV12-3/TRBV12-4; size: NA; J: TRBJ1-2; CDR3: CASSPTANYGYTF
D: TRBD2; V: TRBV7-7; size: NA; J: TRBJ2-5; CDR3: CASSLSSGVIETQYF
D: TRBD1; V: TRBV6-2/TRBV6-3; size: NA; J: TRBJ2-1; CDR3: CASSRIRTGNNEQFF
D: TRBD1; V: TRBV10-3; size: NA; J: TRBJ1-3; CDR3: CAIRTGGAGNTIYF
D: NA; V: TRBV19; size: NA; J: TRBJ2-3; CDR3: CASSIQGSTDTQYF
D: TRBD1; V: TRBV5-1; size: NA; J: TRBJ2-5; CDR3: CASSPVRTGRETQYF
D: NA; V: TRBV6-2/TRBV6-3; size: NA; J: TRBJ1-4; CDR3: CASSQYDRNEKLFF
D: NA; V: TRBV6-5; size: NA; J: TRBJ2-5; CDR3: CASSYSFSAETQYF
D: NA; V: TRBV7-8; size: NA; J: TRBJ2-3; CDR3: CASSLFGVGDTQYF
D: TRBD2; V: TRBV11-1; size: once; J: TRBJ2-1; CDR3: CASSLSGRGYNEQFF
D: TRBD1; V: TRBV28; size: NA; J: TRBJ1-3; CDR3: CASRRDRDSGNTIYF
D: NA; V: TRBV7-9; size: NA; J: TRBJ1-4; CDR3: CASSLDGRGSEKLFF
D: TRBD2; V: TRBV7-9; size: once; J: TRBJ2-5; CDR3: CASSSTTSGRGTQYF
D: NA; V: TRBV5-5; size: NA; J: TRBJ1-1; CDR3: CASSFGPTEAFF
D: NA; V: TRBV30; size: few; J: TRBJ1-5; CDR3: CAWSADNNQPQHF
D: NA; V: TRBV10-3; size: NA; J: TRBJ1-2; CDR3: CAISDRGDIYGYTF
D: TRBD1; V: TRBV7-9; size: NA; J: TRBJ2-3; CDR3: CASSPGQGDGDTQYF
D: TRBD1; V: TRBV24-1; size: NA; J: TRBJ2-7; CDR3: CASRRDRGPTHSYEQYF
D: TRBD1; V: TRBV15; size: NA; J: TRBJ2-1; CDR3: CATSRDPGQGYNEQFF
D: TRBD2; V: TRBV6-5; size: NA; J: TRBJ2-2; CDR3: CAIPGTSIGELFF